This T cell receptor beta chain was sequenced for a study of early T cells in non-severe SARS-CoV-2 infection. Overall study context: RNA in bulk from unsorted whole blood was sequenced, and chains were unpaired.

Using its own MiXCR run on the 5' RACE reads, TCRdb lists one record per CDR3 protein. The table records tens of thousands of distinct CDR3 sequences, less than 6.5% of them present only once. This clonotype has at least ten counts. The sequencing here drew on whole blood, taken at baseline. This clonotype was obtained from an adult who was a healthcare worker with PCR-confirmed SARS-CoV-2 infection or an uninfected control (not recorded which).

CDR3 sequence (DNA): TGCAGCGCCGGCCCCGGCCCCTACGAGCAGTACTTC. Translation: CSAGPGPYEQYF. J is TRBJ2-7 and V is TRBV29-1; no clear D. The V and J ends lost 7 bases and 2 bases respectively, with 12 bases between them. CDR1 SQVTM and CDR2 ANQGSEA come from the germline V gene. The CDR3 contains 12 residues.